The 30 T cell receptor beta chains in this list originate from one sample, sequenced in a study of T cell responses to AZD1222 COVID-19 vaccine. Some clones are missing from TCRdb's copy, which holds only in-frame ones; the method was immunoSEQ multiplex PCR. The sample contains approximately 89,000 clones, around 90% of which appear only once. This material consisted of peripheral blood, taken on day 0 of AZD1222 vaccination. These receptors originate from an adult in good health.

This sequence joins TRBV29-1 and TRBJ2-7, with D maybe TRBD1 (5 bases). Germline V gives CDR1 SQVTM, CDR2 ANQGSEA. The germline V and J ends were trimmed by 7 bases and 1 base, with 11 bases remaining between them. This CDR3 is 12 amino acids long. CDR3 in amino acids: CSGVGDSYEQYF. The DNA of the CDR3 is TGCAGCGGCGTAGGGGATTCCTACGAGCAGTACTTC.

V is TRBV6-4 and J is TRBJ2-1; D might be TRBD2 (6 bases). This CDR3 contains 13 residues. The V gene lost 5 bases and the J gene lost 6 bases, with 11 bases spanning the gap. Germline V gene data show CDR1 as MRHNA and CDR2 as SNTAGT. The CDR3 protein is CASSMRGGNEQFF. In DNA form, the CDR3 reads TGTGCCAGCAGTATGCGGGGCGGCAATGAGCAGTTCTTC.

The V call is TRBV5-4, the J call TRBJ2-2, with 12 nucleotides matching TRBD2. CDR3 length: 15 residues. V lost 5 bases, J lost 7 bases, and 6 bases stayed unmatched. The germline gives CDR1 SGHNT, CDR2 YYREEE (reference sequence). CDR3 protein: CASRFGLAGNGELFF. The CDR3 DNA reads TGTGCCAGCAGATTCGGACTAGCGGGAAACGGGGAGCTGTTTTTT.

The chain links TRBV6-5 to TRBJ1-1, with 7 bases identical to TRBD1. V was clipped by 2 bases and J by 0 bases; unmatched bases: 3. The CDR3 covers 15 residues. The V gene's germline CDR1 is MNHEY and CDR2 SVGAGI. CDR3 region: CASSYTGVMNTEAFF. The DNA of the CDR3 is TGTGCCAGCAGTTACACAGGGGTTATGAACACTGAAGCTTTCTTT.

The CDR3 loop is CASSLTSGLIAKNIQYF. The CDR3, as DNA: TGTGCCAGCAGCCTGACTAGCGGCCTCATAGCCAAAAACATTCAGTACTTC. V and J are TRBV13 and TRBJ2-4; the match to TRBD2 covers 9 bases. Germline CDR1 PRHDT, CDR2 FYEKMQ (reference sequence). V was pared by 5 bases and J by 0 bases, with 8 bases of the junction left unmatched. CDR3 size: 17 residues.

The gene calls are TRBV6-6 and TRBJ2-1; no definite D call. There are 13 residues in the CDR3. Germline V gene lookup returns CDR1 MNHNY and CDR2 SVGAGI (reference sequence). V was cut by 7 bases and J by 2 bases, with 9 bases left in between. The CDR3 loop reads CASTQQAYNEQFF. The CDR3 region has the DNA TGTGCCAGCACCCAGCAGGCCTACAATGAGCAGTTCTTC.

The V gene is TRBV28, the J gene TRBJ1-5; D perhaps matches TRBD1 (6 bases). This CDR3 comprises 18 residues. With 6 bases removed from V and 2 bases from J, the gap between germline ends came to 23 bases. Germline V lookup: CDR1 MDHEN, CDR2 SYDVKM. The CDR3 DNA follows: TGTGCCAGCAGGGGTCGGGACACCGAGGGGTATGGCAATCAGCCCCAGCATTTT. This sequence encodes CASRGRDTEGYGNQPQHF.

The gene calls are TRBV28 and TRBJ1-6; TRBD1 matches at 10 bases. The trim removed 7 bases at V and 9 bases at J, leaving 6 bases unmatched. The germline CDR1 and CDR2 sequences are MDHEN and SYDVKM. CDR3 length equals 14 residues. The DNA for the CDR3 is TGTGCCAGCATCCCGGGACAGGGGAGTTCACCCCTCCACTTT. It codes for CASIPGQGSSPLHF.

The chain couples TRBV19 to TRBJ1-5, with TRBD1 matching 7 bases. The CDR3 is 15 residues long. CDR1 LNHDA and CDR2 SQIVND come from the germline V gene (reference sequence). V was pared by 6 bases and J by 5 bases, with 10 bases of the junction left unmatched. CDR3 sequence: CASRSDRDGDQPQHF. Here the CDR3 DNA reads TGTGCCAGTAGATCCGACAGGGACGGCGATCAGCCCCAGCATTTT. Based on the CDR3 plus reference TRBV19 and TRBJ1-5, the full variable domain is DGGITQSPKYLFRKEGQNVTLSCEQNLNHDAMYWYRQDPGQGLRLIYYSQIVNDFQKGDIAEGYSVSREKKESFPLTVTSAQKNPTAFYLCASRSDRDGDQPQHFGDGTRLSIL.

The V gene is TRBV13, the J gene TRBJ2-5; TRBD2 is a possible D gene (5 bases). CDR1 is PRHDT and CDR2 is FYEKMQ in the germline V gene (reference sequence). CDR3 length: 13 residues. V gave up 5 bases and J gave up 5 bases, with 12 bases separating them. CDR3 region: CASSAKGSETQYF. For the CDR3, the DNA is TGTGCCAGCAGCGCGAAAGGGAGCGAGACCCAGTACTTC.

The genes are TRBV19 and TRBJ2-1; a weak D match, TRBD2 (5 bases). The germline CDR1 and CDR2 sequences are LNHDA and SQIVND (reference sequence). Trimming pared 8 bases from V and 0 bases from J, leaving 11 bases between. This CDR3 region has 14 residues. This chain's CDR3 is CASRGPGSYNEQFF. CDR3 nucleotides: TGTGCCAGTCGAGGGCCTGGCTCCTACAATGAGCAGTTCTTC.

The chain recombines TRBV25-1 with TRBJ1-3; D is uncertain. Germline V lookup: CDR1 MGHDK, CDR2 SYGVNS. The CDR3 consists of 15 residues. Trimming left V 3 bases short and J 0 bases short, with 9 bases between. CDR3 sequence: CASSDDFVSGNTIYF. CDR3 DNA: TGTGCCAGCAGTGATGATTTTGTCTCTGGAAACACCATATATTTT.

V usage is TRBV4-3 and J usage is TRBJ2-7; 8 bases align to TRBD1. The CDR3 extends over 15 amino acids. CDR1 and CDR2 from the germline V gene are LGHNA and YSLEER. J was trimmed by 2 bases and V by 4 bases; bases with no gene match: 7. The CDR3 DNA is TGCGCCAGCAGCCCCGATCAGGGGGCCCCCTACGAGCAGTACTTC. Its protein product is CASSPDQGAPYEQYF.

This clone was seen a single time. CDR3 protein: CASSFTAGGWYEQFF. The CDR3 nucleotides are TGTGCCAGCAGCTTCACCGCGGGAGGATGGTATGAGCAGTTCTTC. This sequence joins TRBV7-9 and TRBJ2-1, with 8 bases identical to TRBD2. The CDR3 totals 15 residues. Germline V gives CDR1 SEHNR, CDR2 FQNEAQ (reference sequence). Germline trimming cut 3 bases from V and 8 bases from J; bases unmatched to any gene: 9.

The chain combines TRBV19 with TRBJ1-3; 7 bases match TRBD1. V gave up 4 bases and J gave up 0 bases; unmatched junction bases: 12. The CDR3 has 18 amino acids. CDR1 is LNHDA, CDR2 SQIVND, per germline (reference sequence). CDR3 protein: CASSSRDSWMGSGNTIYF. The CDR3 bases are TGTGCCAGTAGTAGCCGGGACAGTTGGATGGGCTCTGGAAACACCATATATTTT.

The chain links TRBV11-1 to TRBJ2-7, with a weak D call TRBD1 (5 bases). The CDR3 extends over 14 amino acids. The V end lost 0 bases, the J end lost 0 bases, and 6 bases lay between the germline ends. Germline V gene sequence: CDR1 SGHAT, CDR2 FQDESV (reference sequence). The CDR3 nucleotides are TGTGCCAGCAGCTTAGCGGGGCTCTCCTACGAGCAGTACTTC. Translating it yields CASSLAGLSYEQYF.

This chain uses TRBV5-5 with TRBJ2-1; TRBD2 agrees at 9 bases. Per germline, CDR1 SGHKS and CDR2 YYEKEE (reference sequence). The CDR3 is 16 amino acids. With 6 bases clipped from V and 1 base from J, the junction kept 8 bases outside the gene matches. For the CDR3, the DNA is TGTGCCAGCACCTCGGTGGCGGGAGGGTCCTACAATGAGCAGTTCTTC. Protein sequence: CASTSVAGGSYNEQFF.

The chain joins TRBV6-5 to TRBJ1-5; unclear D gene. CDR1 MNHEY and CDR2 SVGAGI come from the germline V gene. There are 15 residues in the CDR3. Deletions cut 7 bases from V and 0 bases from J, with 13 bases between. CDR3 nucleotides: TGTGCCAGCATGGCCCGGGGTTATAGCAATCAGCCCCAGCATTTT. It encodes CASMARGYSNQPQHF.

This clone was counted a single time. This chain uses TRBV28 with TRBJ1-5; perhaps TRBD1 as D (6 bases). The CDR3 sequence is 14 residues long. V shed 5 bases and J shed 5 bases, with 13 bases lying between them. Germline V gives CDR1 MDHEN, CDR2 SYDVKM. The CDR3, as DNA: TGTGCCAGCAGTCCCAATGGACAGTATCAGCCCCAGCATTTT. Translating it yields CASSPNGQYQPQHF.

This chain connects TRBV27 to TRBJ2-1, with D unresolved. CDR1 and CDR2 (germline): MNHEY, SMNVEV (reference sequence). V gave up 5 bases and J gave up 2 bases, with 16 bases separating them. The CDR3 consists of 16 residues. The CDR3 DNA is TGTGCCAGCAGTCCCAGACTCCGTAGCCCCTACAATGAGCAGTTCTTC. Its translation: CASSPRLRSPYNEQFF.

The CDR3 DNA follows: TGTGCCAGCAGTCAGGGACAGGGGGTGTACGAGCAGTACTTC. Translated, it gives CASSQGQGVYEQYF. The rearrangement links TRBV28 to TRBJ2-7; 11 bases match TRBD1. The CDR3 covers 14 residues. V trimming: 5 bases; J trimming: 4 bases; junction bases outside the gene matches: 4. Germline assignment: CDR1 MDHEN and CDR2 SYDVKM.

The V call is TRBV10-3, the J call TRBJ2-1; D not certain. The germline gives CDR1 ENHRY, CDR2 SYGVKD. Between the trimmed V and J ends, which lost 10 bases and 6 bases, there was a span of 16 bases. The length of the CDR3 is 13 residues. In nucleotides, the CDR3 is TGTGCCACCTCCGTACCAGGAAGCAATGAGCAGTTCTTC. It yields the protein CATSVPGSNEQFF.

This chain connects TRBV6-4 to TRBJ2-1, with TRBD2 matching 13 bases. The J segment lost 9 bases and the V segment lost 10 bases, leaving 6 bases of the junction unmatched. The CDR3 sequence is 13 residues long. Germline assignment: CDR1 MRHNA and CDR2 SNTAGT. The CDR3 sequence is CATGTSGTSEQFF. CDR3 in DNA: TGTGCCACCGGGACTAGCGGGACGAGTGAGCAGTTCTTC.

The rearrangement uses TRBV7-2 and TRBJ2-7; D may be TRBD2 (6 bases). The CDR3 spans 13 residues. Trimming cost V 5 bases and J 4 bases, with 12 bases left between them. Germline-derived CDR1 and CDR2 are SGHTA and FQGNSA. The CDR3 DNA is TGTGCCAGCAGCGGCGGGACTCTATACGAGCAGTACTTC. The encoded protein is CASSGGTLYEQYF.

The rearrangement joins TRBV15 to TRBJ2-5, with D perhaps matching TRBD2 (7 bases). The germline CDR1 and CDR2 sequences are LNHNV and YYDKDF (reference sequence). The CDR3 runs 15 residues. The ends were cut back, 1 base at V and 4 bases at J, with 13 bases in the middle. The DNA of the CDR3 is TGTGCCACCAGCAGAGTTCAGGGGAGGGCAGAGACCCAGTACTTC. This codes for CATSRVQGRAETQYF.

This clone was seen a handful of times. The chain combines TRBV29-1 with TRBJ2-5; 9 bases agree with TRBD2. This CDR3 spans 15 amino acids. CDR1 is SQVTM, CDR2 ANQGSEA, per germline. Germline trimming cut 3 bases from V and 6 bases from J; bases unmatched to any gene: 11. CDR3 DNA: TGCAGCGTTGAGGAGACTAGCGGACCCCGTCAGACCCAGTACTTC. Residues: CSVEETSGPRQTQYF.

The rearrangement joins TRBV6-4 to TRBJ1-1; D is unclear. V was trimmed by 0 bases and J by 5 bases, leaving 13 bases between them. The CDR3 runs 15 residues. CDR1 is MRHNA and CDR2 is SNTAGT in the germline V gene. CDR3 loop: CASSDSTEGWTEAFF. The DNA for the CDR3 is TGTGCCAGCAGTGACTCGACGGAGGGTTGGACTGAAGCTTTCTTT.

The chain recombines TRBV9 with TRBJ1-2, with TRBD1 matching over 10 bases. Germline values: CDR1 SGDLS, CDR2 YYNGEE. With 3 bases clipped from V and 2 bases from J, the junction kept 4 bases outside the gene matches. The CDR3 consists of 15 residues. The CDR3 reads CASSERQGANYGYTF. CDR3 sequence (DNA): TGTGCCAGCAGCGAACGACAGGGGGCAAACTATGGCTACACCTTC. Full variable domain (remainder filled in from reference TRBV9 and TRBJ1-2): DSGVTQTPKHLITATGQRVTLRCSPRSGDLSVYWYQQSLDQGLQFLIQYYNGEERAKGNILERFSAQQFPDLHSELNLSSLELGDSALYFCASSERQGANYGYTFGSGTRLTVV.

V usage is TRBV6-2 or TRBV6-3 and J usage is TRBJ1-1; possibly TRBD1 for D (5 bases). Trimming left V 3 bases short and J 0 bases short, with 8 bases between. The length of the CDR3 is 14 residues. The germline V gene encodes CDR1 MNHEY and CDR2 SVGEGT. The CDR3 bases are TGTGCCAGCAGTTATACCAGGGTGAACACTGAAGCTTTCTTT. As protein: CASSYTRVNTEAFF.

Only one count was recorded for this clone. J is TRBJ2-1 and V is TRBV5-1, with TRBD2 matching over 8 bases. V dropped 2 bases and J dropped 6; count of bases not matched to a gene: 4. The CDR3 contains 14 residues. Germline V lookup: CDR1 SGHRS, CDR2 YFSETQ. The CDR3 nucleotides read TGCGCCAGCAGCTTCACTAGCGGAGCCAATGAGCAGTTCTTC. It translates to CASSFTSGANEQFF.